Below, 6 T cell receptor beta chains from the same sample are listed, as sequenced in a study of blood T cell repertoires in COVID-19. The table came from immunoSEQ multiplex PCR; TCRdb's copy has only in-frame clones and leaves some out. Among roughly 120,000 clones listed, over 70% were seen once. The sequenced sample was peripheral blood. All receptors come from a woman aged 70-85 years with acute or convalescent COVID-19.

For this clone: Distinct nucleotide sequences in the sample also encode this CDR3. This chain links TRBV6-1 with TRBJ1-2, with 7 nucleotides matching TRBD1. The V gene end was trimmed by 2 bases and the J gene end by 6 bases; junction bases not matched to a gene: 3. Germline-derived CDR1 and CDR2 are MNHNS and SASEGT. The CDR3 covers 13 residues. CDR3 sequence: CASSERTGDGYTF. CDR3 nucleotides: TGTGCCAGCAGTGAACGAACAGGGGATGGCTACACCTTC.

This clone was recorded once. As DNA, the CDR3 is TGCGCCAGTCAGGGTCCGACGGAAGCTTTCTTT. Its translation is CASQGPTEAFF. The chain uses TRBV5-1 and TRBJ1-1; TRBD1 might be the D (5 bases). This CDR3 is built from 11 residues. V shed 8 bases and J shed 8 bases, with 13 bases lying between them. Germline V gene lookup returns CDR1 SGHRS and CDR2 YFSETQ.

The chain couples TRBV12-3 or TRBV12-4 to TRBJ2-4; the D is unclear. The length of the CDR3 is 11 residues. Trimming stripped 0 bases from V and 9 bases from J, with 3 bases between. The DNA for the CDR3 is TGTGCCAGCAGTTTAGCACTCATTCAGTACTTC. Encoded protein: CASSLALIQYF.

V and J are TRBV2 and TRBJ2-5; 15 positions match TRBD2. Unmatched junction bases numbered 6, after V lost 5 bases and J lost 5 bases. This CDR3 spans 16 amino acids. The germline V gene has CDR1 SNHLY and CDR2 FYNNEI. The CDR3 spells CASSPRTSGGAETQYF. The CDR3 DNA sequence: TGTGCCAGCAGTCCTAGGACTAGCGGGGGGGCGGAGACCCAGTACTTC.

V is TRBV7-2 and J is TRBJ2-5; tentative D call: TRBD1 (6 bases). From germline, CDR1 is SGHTA and CDR2 FQGNSA. The length of the CDR3 is 16 residues. The V and J ends lost 2 bases and 2 bases respectively, with 15 bases between them. The CDR3 loop reads CASSLPGQFGQETQYF. As DNA, the CDR3 is TGTGCCAGCAGCTTACCGGGACAATTCGGGCAAGAGACCCAGTACTTC.

This rearrangement joins TRBV18 to TRBJ1-1, with TRBD1 matching 7 bases. Germline V gives CDR1 KGHSH, CDR2 LQKENI. The CDR3 runs to 16 residues. The junction had 12 bases not matched to a gene; V was cut back by 3 bases and J by 5 bases. The CDR3 spells CASSPLEQGLATEAFF. In nucleotides, the CDR3 is TGTGCCAGCTCACCTCTAGAACAGGGGCTGGCGACTGAAGCTTTCTTT.